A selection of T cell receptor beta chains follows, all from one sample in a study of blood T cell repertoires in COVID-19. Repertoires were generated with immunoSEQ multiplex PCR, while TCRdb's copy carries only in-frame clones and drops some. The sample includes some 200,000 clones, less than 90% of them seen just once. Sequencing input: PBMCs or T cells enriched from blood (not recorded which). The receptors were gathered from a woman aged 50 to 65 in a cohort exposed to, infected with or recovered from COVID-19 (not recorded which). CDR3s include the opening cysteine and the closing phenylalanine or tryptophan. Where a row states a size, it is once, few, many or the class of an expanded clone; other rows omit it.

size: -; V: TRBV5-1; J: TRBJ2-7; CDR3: CASSAEPGLAQEQYF
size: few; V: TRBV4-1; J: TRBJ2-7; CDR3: CASSQGSLRRYF
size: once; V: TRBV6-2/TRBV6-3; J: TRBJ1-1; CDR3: CASSYHRTGVYMNTEAFF
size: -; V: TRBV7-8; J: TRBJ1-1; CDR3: CASSLSPPGTGGIKDTEAFF
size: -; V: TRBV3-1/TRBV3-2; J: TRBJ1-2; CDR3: CASSLLKTGGVYGYTF
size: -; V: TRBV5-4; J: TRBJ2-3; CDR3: CASSFGTSGRSENTQYF
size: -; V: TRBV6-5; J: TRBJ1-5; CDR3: CASSYTGQNQPQHF
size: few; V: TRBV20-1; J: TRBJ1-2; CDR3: CSASQGQRTGYTF
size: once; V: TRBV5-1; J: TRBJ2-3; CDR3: CASSPESNTDTQYF
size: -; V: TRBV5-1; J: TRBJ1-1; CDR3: CASSLSPQSTEAFF
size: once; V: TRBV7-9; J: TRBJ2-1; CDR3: CASSLDTYNEQFF
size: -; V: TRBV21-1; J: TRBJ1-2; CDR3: CASSPRGQGLDYGYTF
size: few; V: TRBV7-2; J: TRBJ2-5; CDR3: CASSPRFVGGRETQYF
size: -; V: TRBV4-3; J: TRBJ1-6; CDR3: CASSQDEGSGDSPLHF
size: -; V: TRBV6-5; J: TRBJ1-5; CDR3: CASSPRQWGQPQHF
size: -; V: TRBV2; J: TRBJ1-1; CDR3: CASSASGITEAFF
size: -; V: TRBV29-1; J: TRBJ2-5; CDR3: CSVDGVQGSQETQYF
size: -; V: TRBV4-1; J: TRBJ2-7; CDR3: CASSQVLGGTYEQYF
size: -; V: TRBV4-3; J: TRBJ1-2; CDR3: CASSQDFSVGYTF
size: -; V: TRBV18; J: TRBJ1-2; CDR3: CASSEATGGVLDGYTF
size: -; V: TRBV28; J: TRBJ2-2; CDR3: CASSRTSANTGELFF
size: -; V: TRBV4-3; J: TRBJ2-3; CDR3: CASSQEDYRTGGGDTQYF
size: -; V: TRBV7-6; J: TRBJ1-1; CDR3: CASSYGTDTEAFF
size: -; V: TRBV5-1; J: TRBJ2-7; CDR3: CASSPRTTDSYEQYF